Listed below are T cell receptor beta chains from one sample, sequenced in a study of blood T cells in healthy people across ages. TCRdb recomputed calls from the 5' RACE reads with MiXCR, one row per CDR3 protein. The table lists 780,000 or so distinct CDR3 sequences, around three fifths of them singletons, with roughly 24% in the top ten. The material sequenced was blood. The receptors here all came from a man between 40 and 49 years old in good health. CDR3s include the opening cysteine and the closing phenylalanine or tryptophan. A D gene is named only where the DNA matches it firmly. Some rows have no size entry. The others give once, few or many, or a class for an expanded clone.

CDR3 length: 12; clone size: -; D gene: -; J gene: TRBJ2-5; V gene: TRBV29-1; CDR3 protein: CSVEPRGETQYF; CDR3 DNA: TGCAGCGTTGAGCCCCGGGGTGAGACCCAGTACTTC
CDR3 length: 18; clone size: -; D gene: TRBD2; J gene: TRBJ2-1; V gene: TRBV4-1; CDR3 protein: CASSQVKAGVSVGNEQFF; CDR3 DNA: TGCGCCAGCAGCCAAGTAAAGGCGGGAGTGTCGGTAGGAAATGAGCAGTTCTTC
CDR3 length: 18; clone size: -; D gene: TRBD2; J gene: TRBJ2-4; V gene: TRBV5-1; CDR3 protein: CASSQGAPLAGGKNIQYF; CDR3 DNA: TGCGCCAGCAGCCAGGGGGCCCCCCTAGCGGGGGGCAAAAACATTCAGTACTTC
CDR3 length: 16; clone size: -; D gene: -; J gene: TRBJ1-6; V gene: TRBV9; CDR3 protein: CASSVGGFSIDSPLHF; CDR3 DNA: TGTGCCAGCAGCGTAGGCGGTTTTAGTATAGATTCACCCCTCCACTTT
CDR3 length: 11; clone size: -; D gene: -; J gene: TRBJ2-3; V gene: TRBV12-3/TRBV12-4; CDR3 protein: CASSILATQYF; CDR3 DNA: TGTGCCAGCAGTATCCTGGCTACGCAGTATTTT
CDR3 length: 18; clone size: -; D gene: -; J gene: TRBJ2-3; V gene: TRBV21-1; CDR3 protein: CASSKVKRNSPPTDTQYF; CDR3 DNA: TGTGCCAGCAGCAAAGTGAAGAGAAACTCCCCCCCCACAGATACGCAGTATTTT
CDR3 length: 13; clone size: -; D gene: -; J gene: TRBJ2-2; V gene: TRBV27; CDR3 protein: CASRLWDTGELFF; CDR3 DNA: TGTGCCAGCCGGCTCTGGGACACCGGGGAGCTGTTTTTT
CDR3 length: 15; clone size: -; D gene: TRBD2; J gene: TRBJ2-1; V gene: TRBV7-9; CDR3 protein: CASSAIAGGGDEQFF; CDR3 DNA: TGTGCCAGCAGCGCAATAGCGGGGGGGGGAGATGAGCAGTTCTTC
CDR3 length: 13; clone size: -; D gene: -; J gene: TRBJ1-2; V gene: TRBV7-9; CDR3 protein: CASIAGRTDGYTF; CDR3 DNA: TGTGCCAGCATCGCGGGACGTACCGATGGCTACACCTTC
CDR3 length: 15; clone size: -; D gene: TRBD1; J gene: TRBJ2-7; V gene: TRBV2; CDR3 protein: CASNQEWDSTYEQYF; CDR3 DNA: TGTGCCAGCAACCAGGAATGGGACAGCACCTACGAGCAGTACTTC
CDR3 length: 14; clone size: -; D gene: -; J gene: TRBJ2-3; V gene: TRBV15; CDR3 protein: CTTSREQGTDTQYF; CDR3 DNA: TGTACCACCAGCAGAGAGCAGGGTACAGATACGCAGTATTTT
CDR3 length: 17; clone size: few; D gene: TRBD2; J gene: TRBJ2-5; V gene: TRBV28; CDR3 protein: CASSLEASGTTSGTQYF; CDR3 DNA: TGTGCCAGCAGTTTAGAGGCTAGCGGGACTACTTCGGGGACCCAGTACTTC
CDR3 length: 16; clone size: many; D gene: -; J gene: TRBJ2-1; V gene: TRBV4-3; CDR3 protein: CASSQEERFPRNEQFF; CDR3 DNA: TGCGCCAGCAGCCAAGAAGAGCGGTTCCCTCGCAATGAGCAGTTCTTC
CDR3 length: 18; clone size: -; D gene: TRBD2; J gene: TRBJ2-3; V gene: TRBV2; CDR3 protein: CASTDALAGGPDTDTQYF; CDR3 DNA: TGTGCCAGCACGGACGCGCTAGCGGGAGGACCTGACACAGATACGCAGTATTTT
CDR3 length: 16; clone size: -; D gene: -; J gene: TRBJ1-3; V gene: TRBV6-2/TRBV6-3; CDR3 protein: CASSSQGQRSGNTIYF; CDR3 DNA: TGTGCCAGCAGTTCTCAAGGACAGCGCTCTGGAAACACCATATATTTT
CDR3 length: 13; clone size: -; D gene: -; J gene: TRBJ1-2; V gene: TRBV3-1; CDR3 protein: CAAGGRTEAGYTF; CDR3 DNA: TGTGCAGCAGGCGGGAGAACAGAGGCTGGCTACACCTTC
CDR3 length: 13; clone size: once; D gene: -; J gene: TRBJ1-6; V gene: TRBV27; CDR3 protein: CASSLIANSPLHF; CDR3 DNA: TGTGCCAGCAGTTTAATCGCTAATTCACCCCTCCACTTT
CDR3 length: 13; clone size: few; D gene: -; J gene: TRBJ2-7; V gene: TRBV6-5; CDR3 protein: CASSYSKLYEQYF; CDR3 DNA: TGTGCCAGCAGTTACTCGAAACTTTACGAGCAGTACTTC
CDR3 length: 15; clone size: -; D gene: TRBD2; J gene: TRBJ2-7; V gene: TRBV20-1; CDR3 protein: CSARVPSGSRNEQYF; CDR3 DNA: TGCAGTGCTAGAGTTCCTAGCGGGAGCAGGAACGAGCAGTACTTC
CDR3 length: 14; clone size: -; D gene: TRBD1; J gene: TRBJ1-1; V gene: TRBV5-1; CDR3 protein: CASSPGQPNTEAFF; CDR3 DNA: TGCGCCAGCAGCCCGGGACAGCCGAACACTGAAGCTTTCTTT
CDR3 length: 16; clone size: -; D gene: TRBD2; J gene: TRBJ2-1; V gene: TRBV27; CDR3 protein: CASSPRSGVAYNEQFF; CDR3 DNA: TGTGCCAGCAGCCCGAGGAGCGGGGTGGCCTACAATGAGCAGTTCTTC
CDR3 length: 14; clone size: -; D gene: -; J gene: TRBJ2-1; V gene: TRBV20-1; CDR3 protein: CSAARGSSYNEQFF; CDR3 DNA: TGCAGCGCCGCCCGGGGAAGCTCCTACAATGAGCAGTTCTTC
CDR3 length: 16; clone size: few; D gene: TRBD2; J gene: TRBJ2-1; V gene: TRBV6-5; CDR3 protein: CASSPELAGRYNEQFF; CDR3 DNA: TGTGCCAGCAGCCCCGAGTTAGCGGGGCGCTACAATGAGCAGTTCTTC
CDR3 length: 15; clone size: once; D gene: TRBD2; J gene: TRBJ2-1; V gene: TRBV10-3; CDR3 protein: CAISEVLAGGNEQFF; CDR3 DNA: TGTGCCATCAGTGAGGTACTAGCGGGGGGGAATGAGCAGTTCTTC
CDR3 length: 14; clone size: once; D gene: -; J gene: TRBJ1-1; V gene: TRBV3-1; CDR3 protein: CASSQDVGPTEAFF; CDR3 DNA: TGTGCCAGCAGCCAAGATGTGGGTCCCACTGAAGCTTTCTTT
CDR3 length: 15; clone size: -; D gene: -; J gene: TRBJ1-1; V gene: TRBV6-5; CDR3 protein: CASRIRQLMNTEAFF; CDR3 DNA: TGTGCCAGCAGAATCCGACAGCTCATGAACACTGAAGCTTTCTTT
CDR3 length: 17; clone size: few; D gene: TRBD1; J gene: TRBJ2-6; V gene: TRBV28; CDR3 protein: CASSWVTGGFGANVLTF; CDR3 DNA: TGTGCCAGCAGTTGGGTGACAGGGGGGTTTGGGGCCAACGTCCTGACTTTC
CDR3 length: 14; clone size: -; D gene: TRBD1; J gene: TRBJ2-7; V gene: TRBV27; CDR3 protein: CASSFTGAWYEQYF; CDR3 DNA: TGTGCCAGCAGTTTCACAGGGGCTTGGTACGAGCAGTACTTC
CDR3 length: 13; clone size: many; D gene: TRBD1; J gene: TRBJ2-5; V gene: TRBV7-2; CDR3 protein: CASSSGGWETQYF; CDR3 DNA: TGTGCCAGCAGTTCAGGGGGATGGGAGACCCAGTACTTC
CDR3 length: 13; clone size: -; D gene: -; J gene: TRBJ2-1; V gene: TRBV24-1; CDR3 protein: CATTAAGYNGQFF; CDR3 DNA: TGTGCCACCACCGCGGCAGGCTACAATGGGCAGTTCTTC
CDR3 length: 14; clone size: -; D gene: -; J gene: TRBJ2-1; V gene: TRBV11-3; CDR3 protein: CASSLDTVVNEQFF; CDR3 DNA: TGTGCCAGCAGCTTAGATACAGTTGTGAATGAGCAGTTCTTC
CDR3 length: 16; clone size: -; D gene: TRBD1; J gene: TRBJ1-2; V gene: TRBV6-6; CDR3 protein: CAGGKGMDRLGYGYTF; CDR3 DNA: TGTGCCGGCGGGAAGGGGATGGACAGGTTAGGATATGGCTACACCTTC
CDR3 length: 12; clone size: -; D gene: TRBD1; J gene: TRBJ2-7; V gene: TRBV29-1; CDR3 protein: CSVVEGAYEQYF; CDR3 DNA: TGCAGCGTTGTAGAGGGGGCGTACGAGCAGTACTTC
CDR3 length: 12; clone size: once; D gene: -; J gene: TRBJ1-2; V gene: TRBV27; CDR3 protein: CASYEGNYGYAF; CDR3 DNA: TGTGCCAGTTATGAGGGGAACTATGGCTACGCCTTC
CDR3 length: 14; clone size: -; D gene: -; J gene: TRBJ2-1; V gene: TRBV29-1; CDR3 protein: CSVDSPAPWGEQFF; CDR3 DNA: TGCAGCGTTGACTCTCCGGCGCCTTGGGGTGAGCAGTTCTTC
CDR3 length: 15; clone size: -; D gene: TRBD2; J gene: TRBJ2-1; V gene: TRBV11-3; CDR3 protein: CASSNGGTSENEQFF; CDR3 DNA: TGTGCCAGCAGTAATGGGGGGACTAGCGAAAATGAGCAGTTCTTC
CDR3 length: 12; clone size: -; D gene: -; J gene: TRBJ2-6; V gene: TRBV11-2; CDR3 protein: CASSWGANVLTF; CDR3 DNA: TGTGCCAGCAGCTGGGGAGCCAACGTCCTGACTTTC
CDR3 length: 14; clone size: -; D gene: -; J gene: TRBJ1-2; V gene: TRBV20-1; CDR3 protein: CSARGHRALSLYTF; CDR3 DNA: TGCAGTGCTAGAGGTCACAGGGCCCTATCCCTCTACACCTTC
CDR3 length: 15; clone size: -; D gene: -; J gene: TRBJ2-5; V gene: TRBV6-5; CDR3 protein: CASSATWEFQETQYF; CDR3 DNA: TGTGCCAGCAGCGCCACCTGGGAGTTCCAAGAGACCCAGTACTTC
CDR3 length: 15; clone size: -; D gene: TRBD1; J gene: TRBJ1-1; V gene: TRBV7-9; CDR3 protein: CASSPGTGPNTEAFF; CDR3 DNA: TGTGCCAGCAGCCCAGGGACAGGGCCGAACACTGAAGCTTTCTTT
CDR3 length: 14; clone size: once; D gene: TRBD2; J gene: TRBJ2-7; V gene: TRBV20-1; CDR3 protein: CSARGRAGPYEQYF; CDR3 DNA: TGCAGTGCTCGGGGACGAGCGGGGCCCTACGAGCAGTACTTC
CDR3 length: 12; clone size: -; D gene: -; J gene: TRBJ2-3; V gene: TRBV5-1; CDR3 protein: CASSLELDTQYF; CDR3 DNA: TGCGCCAGCAGCTTGGAGTTGGATACGCAGTATTTT
CDR3 length: 14; clone size: once; D gene: -; J gene: TRBJ2-7; V gene: TRBV11-1; CDR3 protein: CASSVVRVGAEQYF; CDR3 DNA: TGTGCCAGCAGCGTCGTGCGGGTAGGAGCCGAGCAGTACTTC
CDR3 length: 16; clone size: -; D gene: -; J gene: TRBJ1-5; V gene: TRBV7-6; CDR3 protein: CASSLDEGVYNQPQHF; CDR3 DNA: TGTGCCAGCAGCTTAGACGAGGGGGTATACAATCAGCCCCAGCATTTT
CDR3 length: 14; clone size: -; D gene: TRBD1; J gene: TRBJ1-1; V gene: TRBV13; CDR3 protein: CASSSITGQREAFF; CDR3 DNA: TGTGCCAGCAGCTCTATTACGGGACAGCGAGAAGCTTTCTTT
CDR3 length: 13; clone size: -; D gene: -; J gene: TRBJ2-4; V gene: TRBV6-5; CDR3 protein: CASSQGGYNEQYF; CDR3 DNA: TGTGCCAGCAGCCAGGGGGGGTACAATGAGCAGTACTTC
CDR3 length: 17; clone size: many; D gene: TRBD2; J gene: TRBJ2-3; V gene: TRBV5-1; CDR3 protein: CASSLARGRAETDTQYF; CDR3 DNA: TGCGCCAGCAGCTTGGCACGGGGGAGGGCCGAAACAGATACGCAGTATTTT
CDR3 length: 15; clone size: -; D gene: TRBD2; J gene: TRBJ2-7; V gene: TRBV6-4; CDR3 protein: CASSVGTSGSDEQYF; CDR3 DNA: TGTGCCAGCAGTGTTGGGACTAGCGGGAGCGATGAGCAGTACTTC
CDR3 length: 20; clone size: -; D gene: -; J gene: TRBJ1-4; V gene: TRBV21-1; CDR3 protein: CASSKAWGQGADKPNEKLFF; CDR3 DNA: -
CDR3 length: 17; clone size: -; D gene: -; J gene: TRBJ2-7; V gene: TRBV28; CDR3 protein: CASSPGIEWRQTYEQYF; CDR3 DNA: TGTGCCAGCAGTCCCGGAATCGAGTGGAGGCAGACCTACGAGCAGTACTTC
CDR3 length: 14; clone size: -; D gene: -; J gene: TRBJ2-7; V gene: TRBV7-2; CDR3 protein: CASSPSQGFGEQYF; CDR3 DNA: TGTGCCAGCAGCCCTTCTCAGGGGTTTGGTGAGCAGTACTTC
CDR3 length: 15; clone size: -; D gene: TRBD1; J gene: TRBJ1-6; V gene: TRBV5-5; CDR3 protein: CASTNSTGVYSPLHF; CDR3 DNA: TGTGCCAGCACCAATTCAACAGGGGTTTATTCACCCCTCCACTTT
CDR3 length: 14; clone size: -; D gene: -; J gene: TRBJ1-1; V gene: TRBV12-3/TRBV12-4; CDR3 protein: CASSPAGGWAEAFF; CDR3 DNA: TGTGCCAGCAGTCCCGCCGGAGGTTGGGCTGAAGCTTTCTTT
CDR3 length: 14; clone size: -; D gene: -; J gene: TRBJ1-1; V gene: TRBV10-3; CDR3 protein: CAISASSMNTEAFF; CDR3 DNA: TGTGCCATCAGTGCGTCCAGCATGAACACTGAAGCTTTCTTT
CDR3 length: 15; clone size: once; D gene: TRBD1; J gene: TRBJ2-1; V gene: TRBV6-2/TRBV6-3; CDR3 protein: CASRGGQGAHNEQFF; CDR3 DNA: TGTGCCAGCAGAGGGGGACAGGGGGCACACAATGAGCAGTTCTTC
CDR3 length: 13; clone size: -; D gene: -; J gene: TRBJ2-1; V gene: TRBV20-1; CDR3 protein: CSARPLVMGEQFF; CDR3 DNA: TGCAGTGCTAGGCCCCTAGTTATGGGTGAGCAGTTCTTC
CDR3 length: 12; clone size: few; D gene: -; J gene: TRBJ2-1; V gene: TRBV27; CDR3 protein: CASSLSNNEQFF; CDR3 DNA: TGTGCCAGCAGTTTATCAAACAATGAGCAGTTCTTC